Here is one T cell receptor beta chain with its context. Its specificity is unknown. Recent acute infections and vaccinations were absent in the healthy HIV-negative adult donors. CD45RA-negative memory and CD45RA+ naive subsets were split from the CD4+ cells. Measured with immunoSEQ multiplex PCR; TCRdb has only the in-frame clones, and not every one. The sample lists some 2 million clones, roughly 95% occurring once. This sample was included in a study of shared clonotypes between healthy human individuals. The study's findings and limits: Limited genetic and exposure-history diversity came from having few donors.

Sequencing was done on a sample of naive CD4+ T cells sorted from blood. This sample's subset: CD45RA+ positively selected. The TCR comes from a man between 18 and 35 years old in good health.

In DNA, the CDR3 is TGTGCCAGAAGCTCCAACCCCGCAGGGACCCAGTACTTC. Encoded protein: CARSSNPAGTQYF. This rearrangement joins TRBV7-5 to TRBJ2-5; TRBD1 was called by the table and not checked on the DNA. TRBV7-5 is annotated as a pseudogene. This CDR3 has 13 residues.